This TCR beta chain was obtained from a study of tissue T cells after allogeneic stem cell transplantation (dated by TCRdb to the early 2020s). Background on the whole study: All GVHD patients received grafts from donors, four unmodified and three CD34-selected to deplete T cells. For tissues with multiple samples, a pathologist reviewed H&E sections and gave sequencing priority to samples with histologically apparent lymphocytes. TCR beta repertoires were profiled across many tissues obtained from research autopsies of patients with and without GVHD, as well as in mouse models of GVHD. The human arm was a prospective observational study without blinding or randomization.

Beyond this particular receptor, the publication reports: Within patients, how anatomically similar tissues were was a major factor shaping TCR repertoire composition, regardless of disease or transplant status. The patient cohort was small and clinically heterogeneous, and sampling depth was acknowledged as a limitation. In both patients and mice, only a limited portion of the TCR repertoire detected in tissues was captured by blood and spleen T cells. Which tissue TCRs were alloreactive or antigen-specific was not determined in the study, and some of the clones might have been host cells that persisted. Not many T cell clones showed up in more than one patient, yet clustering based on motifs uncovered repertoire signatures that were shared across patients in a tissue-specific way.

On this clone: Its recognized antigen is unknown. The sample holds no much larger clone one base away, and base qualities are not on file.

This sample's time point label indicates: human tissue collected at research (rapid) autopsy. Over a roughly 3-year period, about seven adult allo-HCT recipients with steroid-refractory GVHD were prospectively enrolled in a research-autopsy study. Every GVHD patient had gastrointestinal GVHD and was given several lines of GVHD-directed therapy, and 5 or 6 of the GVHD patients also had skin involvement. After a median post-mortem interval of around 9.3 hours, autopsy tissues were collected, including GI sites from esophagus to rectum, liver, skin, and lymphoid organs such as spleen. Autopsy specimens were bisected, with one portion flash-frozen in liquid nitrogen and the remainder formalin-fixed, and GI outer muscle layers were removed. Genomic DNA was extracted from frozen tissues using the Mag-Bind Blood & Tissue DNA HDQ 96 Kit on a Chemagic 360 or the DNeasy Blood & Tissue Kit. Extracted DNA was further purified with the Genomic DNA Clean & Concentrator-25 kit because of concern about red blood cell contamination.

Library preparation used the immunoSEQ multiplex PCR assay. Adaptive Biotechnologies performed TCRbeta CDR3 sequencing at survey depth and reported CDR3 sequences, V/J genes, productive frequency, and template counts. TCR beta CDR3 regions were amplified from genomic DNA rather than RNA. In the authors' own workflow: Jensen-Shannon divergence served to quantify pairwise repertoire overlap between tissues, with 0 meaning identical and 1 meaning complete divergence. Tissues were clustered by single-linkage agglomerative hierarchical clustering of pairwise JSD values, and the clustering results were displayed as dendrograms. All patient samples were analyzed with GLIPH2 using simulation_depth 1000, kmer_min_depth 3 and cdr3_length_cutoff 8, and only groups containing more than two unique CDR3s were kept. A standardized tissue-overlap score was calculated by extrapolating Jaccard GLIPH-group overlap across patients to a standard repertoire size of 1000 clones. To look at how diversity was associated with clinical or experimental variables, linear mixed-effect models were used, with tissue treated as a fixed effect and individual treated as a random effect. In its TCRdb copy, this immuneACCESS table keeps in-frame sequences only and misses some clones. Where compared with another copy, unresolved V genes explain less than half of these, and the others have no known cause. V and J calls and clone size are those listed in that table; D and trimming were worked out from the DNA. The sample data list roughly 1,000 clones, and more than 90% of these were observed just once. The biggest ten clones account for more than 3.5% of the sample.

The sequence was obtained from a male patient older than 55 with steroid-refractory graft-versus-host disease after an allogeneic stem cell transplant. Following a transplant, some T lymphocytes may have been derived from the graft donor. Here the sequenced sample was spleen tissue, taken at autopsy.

Here the CDR3 is given as CASSLYWRQRGNLVDEQFF. The DNA sequence follows: TGTGCCAGCAGTTTATACTGGCGGCAGCGGGGGAATCTTGTGGATGAGCAGTTCTTC. In this chain, TRBV27 is recombined with TRBJ2-1; TRBD2 lines up with 8 middle nucleotides. The germline V end is reduced by 1 base and the J end by 8 bases; junction bases left unmatched: 19. There are 19 amino acids in the CDR3, from cysteine to phenylalanine inclusive. Only the CDR3 portion is preserved as DNA: 57 bases, with reading frame beginning at the first base. CDR1 and CDR2, per the germline V gene (reference sequence), are MNHEY and SMNVEV.